The 19 T cell receptor beta chains presented below share a single source sample, sequenced in a study of blood T cell repertoires in COVID-19. Measured with immunoSEQ multiplex PCR; TCRdb has only the in-frame clones, and not every one. The data hold about 480,000 clones, with 89% observed a single time. Specimen: peripheral blood. The source of these receptors is a man between 18 and 35 years old with COVID-19, enrolled during active disease.

The rearrangement joins TRBV10-3 to TRBJ1-2, with 10 bases identical to TRBD1. The V gene's germline CDR1 is ENHRY and CDR2 SYGVKD. The CDR3 totals 15 residues. V was pared by 4 bases and J by 5 bases, with 7 bases of the junction left unmatched. CDR3 in amino acids: CAISGGGQGIYGYTF. The CDR3 coding sequence is TGTGCCATCAGTGGAGGGGGACAGGGGATATATGGCTACACCTTC.

This clone showed up just a few times. The chain is built from TRBV2 and TRBJ2-5; 12 nucleotides agree with TRBD1. The CDR3 extends over 14 amino acids. Germline CDR1 and CDR2: SNHLY and FYNNEI. V was pared by 6 bases and J by 5 bases, with 4 bases of the junction left unmatched. CDR3 in DNA: TGTGCCAGCAGGGGACAGGGGGCGCAGGAGACCCAGTACTTC. This sequence encodes CASRGQGAQETQYF. Combining the CDR3 with reference TRBV2 and TRBJ2-5 gives the whole variable domain EPEVTQTPSHQVTQMGQEVILRCVPISNHLYFYWYRQILGQKVEFLVSFYNNEISEKSEIFDDQFSVERPDGSNFTLKIRSTKLEDSAMYFCASRGQGAQETQYFGPGTRLLVL.

The sample holds a few counts of this clone. V is TRBV15 and J is TRBJ1-6; TRBD1 matches 9 bases. Trimming at V came to 8 bases and at J to 8 bases, leaving 4 bases not matched to a gene. The CDR3 totals 13 residues. CDR1 is LNHNV, CDR2 YYDKDF, per germline (reference sequence). This chain's CDR3 is CATSGTGYSPLHF. The CDR3 DNA follows: TGTGCCACCTCCGGGACAGGGTATTCACCCCTCCACTTT.

The chain joins TRBV9 to TRBJ2-7; 10 bases align to TRBD2. The length of the CDR3 is 16 residues. The germline V gene has CDR1 SGDLS and CDR2 YYNGEE. J gave up 4 bases and V 2 bases, and 9 bases lay outside the gene matches. DNA for the CDR3: TGTGCCAGCAGCGTCCAACCTACTAGCGGGACTTACGAGCAGTACTTC. This codes for CASSVQPTSGTYEQYF. Supplemented by reference TRBV9 and TRBJ2-7, the full variable domain reads DSGVTQTPKHLITATGQRVTLRCSPRSGDLSVYWYQQSLDQGLQFLIQYYNGEERAKGNILERFSAQQFPDLHSELNLSSLELGDSALYFCASSVQPTSGTYEQYFGPGTRLTVT.

The chain carries TRBV10-3 and TRBJ2-2; 12 bases line up with TRBD2. Germline V gene sequence: CDR1 ENHRY, CDR2 SYGVKD. V shed 4 bases, J shed 2 bases, and the junction held 11 bases outside the gene matches. The CDR3 consists of 19 residues. The CDR3 DNA follows: TGTGCCATCAGTGTAATTGAACTAGCGGGGGGCTACAACACCGGGGAGCTGTTTTTT. Amino acid sequence: CAISVIELAGGYNTGELFF.

This sequence joins TRBV6-6 and TRBJ1-4; 9 bases fit TRBD1. Looked up from germline, CDR1 is MNHNY and CDR2 is SVGAGI (reference sequence). With 6 bases clipped from V and 7 bases from J, the junction kept 6 bases outside the gene matches. The CDR3 extends over 14 amino acids. The CDR3 is CASRPQGAGEKLFF. The CDR3 DNA follows: TGTGCCAGCAGACCACAGGGGGCCGGTGAAAAACTGTTTTTT.

The V and J genes are TRBV30 and TRBJ2-5; 8 bases are a match to TRBD1. The ends lost 3 bases at V and 5 bases at J; junction bases unmatched: 5. The CDR3 spans 13 residues. Germline CDR1 is GTSNPN and CDR2 is SVGIG (reference sequence). CDR3: CAWSPDRDETQYF. In DNA, the CDR3 is TGTGCCTGGAGCCCGGACAGGGATGAGACCCAGTACTTC.

The chain couples TRBV3-1 (or the pseudogene TRBV3-2) to TRBJ2-3, with D possibly being TRBD2 (5 bases). Looked up from germline, CDR1 is LGHDT and CDR2 is YNNKEL (reference sequence). CDR3 length: 17 residues. Trimming shortened V by 0 bases and J by 2 bases, and 15 bases separated the two germline ends. The CDR3: CASSQDLAGRSTDTQYF. For the CDR3, the DNA is TGTGCCAGCAGCCAAGATCTGGCGGGTCGATCCACAGATACGCAGTATTTT.

This clone showed up just once. The chain has TRBV19 and TRBJ1-1; D is perhaps TRBD1 (5 bases). Trimming shortened V by 5 bases and J by 5 bases, and 15 bases separated the two germline ends. CDR1 LNHDA and CDR2 SQIVND come from the germline V gene (reference sequence). The CDR3 loop spans 14 amino acids. The CDR3 sequence is CASSSPGRRTEAFF. The CDR3 DNA reads TGTGCCAGTAGTTCCCCAGGGAGGCGGACTGAAGCTTTCTTT. The full variable domain, completed using reference TRBV19 and TRBJ1-1, is DGGITQSPKYLFRKEGQNVTLSCEQNLNHDAMYWYRQDPGQGLRLIYYSQIVNDFQKGDIAEGYSVSREKKESFPLTVTSAQKNPTAFYLCASSSPGRRTEAFFGQGTRLTVV.

This chain connects TRBV29-1 to TRBJ1-2; TRBD1 matches 7 bases. Per germline, CDR1 SQVTM and CDR2 ANQGSEA. V was pared by 6 bases and J by 2 bases, with 9 bases of the junction left unmatched. The CDR3 spans 14 residues. In DNA, the CDR3 is TGCAGCGTGGAGCGACAGGGACACAACTATGGCTACACCTTC. It yields the protein CSVERQGHNYGYTF. Filled out from reference TRBV29-1 and TRBJ1-2, the complete variable domain reads SAVISQKPSRDICQRGTSLTIQCQVDSQVTMMFWYRQQPGQSLTLIATANQGSEATYESGFVIDKFPISRPNLTFSTLTVSNMSPEDSSIYLCSVERQGHNYGYTFGSGTRLTVV.

This rearrangement joins TRBV12-5 to TRBJ1-1; a possible D gene is TRBD1 (6 bases). The CDR3 length is 14 residues. Trimming pared 6 bases from V and 4 bases from J, leaving 15 bases between. CDR1 LGHNT and CDR2 FRNRAP come from the germline V gene. DNA for the CDR3: TGTGCTAGTGGAGCCTCAGGGGCATCCACTGAAGCTTTCTTT. Amino acid sequence: CASGASGASTEAFF.

The chain uses TRBV11-2 and TRBJ2-3, with D perhaps TRBD2 (6 bases). The CDR3 is made up of 15 amino acids. Germline-derived CDR1 and CDR2 are SGHAT and FQNNGV. V lost 2 bases to trimming and J lost 6 bases, with 15 bases between them. The CDR3 spells CASSLLLGGSDTQYF. The CDR3 coding sequence is TGTGCCAGCAGCTTACTCCTCGGGGGTTCGGATACGCAGTATTTT.

The V gene is TRBV15, the J gene TRBJ1-4; D gene ambiguous. V lost 0 bases and J 0 bases, leaving 5 bases between the germline ends. This CDR3 is 15 amino acids long. In germline, CDR1 is LNHNV, CDR2 YYDKDF (reference sequence). In nucleotides, the CDR3 is TGTGCCACCAGCAGAGATCTAGCAACTAATGAAAAACTGTTTTTT. The encoded protein is CATSRDLATNEKLFF.

The chain uses TRBV15 and TRBJ2-3; 7 nucleotides align to TRBD2. The CDR3 is 16 amino acids. Trimming cost V 2 bases and J 3 bases; bases outside gene matches: 8. Germline lookup yields CDR1 LNHNV and CDR2 YYDKDF (reference sequence). Written as DNA, the CDR3 is TGTGCCACCAGCAGATCCCGGGACTACCGGACAGATACGCAGTATTTT. Protein product: CATSRSRDYRTDTQYF.

CDR3 region: CASSRPGSGLYEQYF. In DNA, the CDR3 is TGTGCCAGCAGTCGACCAGGAAGCGGCCTCTACGAGCAGTACTTC. The chain is built from TRBV27 and TRBJ2-7; a possible D gene is TRBD2 (5 bases). V was clipped by 5 bases and J by 3 bases, with 17 bases between them. The germline CDR1 and CDR2 sequences are MNHEY and SMNVEV (reference sequence). The CDR3 is 15 residues long.

The rearrangement joins TRBV5-8 to TRBJ2-4, with a possible D match to TRBD1 (6 bases). Germline V lookup: CDR1 SGHTS, CDR2 YDEGEE. V lost 0 bases to trimming and J lost 8 bases, with 15 bases between them. There are 15 residues in the CDR3. The CDR3 spells CASSLAQGRGDIQYF. The CDR3 bases are TGTGCCAGCAGCTTGGCCCAGGGGCGAGGAGACATTCAGTACTTC.

This rearrangement joins TRBV11-2 to TRBJ2-3; D may be TRBD2 (5 bases). The germline V and J ends were trimmed by 1 base and 3 bases, with 8 bases remaining between them. CDR3 length: 14 residues. From germline, CDR1 is SGHAT and CDR2 FQNNGV. The CDR3 sequence is CASSLARGTDTQYF. CDR3 nucleotides: TGTGCCAGCAGCTTAGCTCGGGGAACAGATACGCAGTATTTT.

The genes are TRBV7-9 and TRBJ1-2; D unclear. The CDR3 contains 13 residues. Germline CDR1 SEHNR, CDR2 FQNEAQ (reference sequence). V was shortened by 4 bases and J by 6 bases, with 12 bases between the two germline ends. The CDR3 nucleotides are TGTGCCAGCAGCTCCCCGCAGGTGAATGGCTACACCTTC. Translation: CASSSPQVNGYTF.

The rearrangement uses TRBV7-8 and TRBJ2-5, with 10 bases lining up with TRBD1. J lost 4 bases, V lost 5 bases, and 4 bases had no gene match. Germline CDR1 and CDR2: SGHVS and FQNEAQ. The CDR3 runs 14 residues. CDR3 coding DNA: TGTGCCAGCAGCGGCAGGACAGGGGGAGAGACCCAGTACTTC. Amino acid sequence: CASSGRTGGETQYF. Full variable domain (remainder filled in from reference TRBV7-8 and TRBJ2-5): GAGVSQSPRYKVAKRGQDVALRCDPISGHVSLFWYQQALGQGPEFLTYFQNEAQLDKSGLPSDRFFAERPEGSVSTLKIQRTQQEDSAVYLCASSGRTGGETQYFGPGTRLLVL.